Following are 32 T cell receptor beta chains from one sample sequenced in a study of regulatory T cells in long-lasting Graves disease. Time point in this sample: newly diagnosed GD, antithyroid drugs for less than 3 months. PBMCs were the source of the RNA used for TCR sequencing. According to the study, TCR beta libraries were built with iRepertoire HTBI primers and CDR3-region Arm-PCR. TCRdb re-derived calls from the multiplex PCR reads in MiXCR, one entry per CDR3 protein. The sample records about 220,000 distinct CDR3 sequences, about 19% being singletons. This same sample was also part of a study on T cells in Graves' hyperthyroidism and ophthalmopathy.

The sample in question was peripheral blood mononuclear cells (PBMCs), obtained at new diagnosis, from a patient treated with antithyroid drugs. Receptors were obtained from a woman in her twenties or thirties with Graves disease.

This clonotype was observed a single time. The chain has TRBV20-1 and TRBJ2-3; 11 bases line up with TRBD2. Unmatched junction bases numbered 7, after V lost 5 bases and J lost 3 bases. Germline CDR1 reads DFQATT; CDR2 reads SNEGSKA (reference sequence). CDR3 length: 15 amino acids. CDR3 DNA sequence: TGCAGTGCTTCCGGGACTAGCGGTTGGACAGATACGCAGTATTTT. It specifies CSASGTSGWTDTQYF.

Many counts were recorded for this clonotype. The CDR3 reads CASKTGGGGYTF. DNA for the CDR3: TGTGCCAGCAAAACAGGAGGAGGCGGCTACACCTTC. The gene calls are TRBV19 and TRBJ1-2; D is perhaps TRBD1 (5 bases). The length of the CDR3 is 12 residues. V lost 9 bases and J 8 bases, leaving 16 bases between the germline ends. The germline gives CDR1 LNHDA, CDR2 SQIVND (reference sequence).

Details on this clonotype: This may be a read error, as it is one base from a much larger clone. The chain uses TRBV11-2 and TRBJ2-5, with 11 bases aligning to TRBD2. The CDR3 consists of 16 residues. Per germline, CDR1 SGHAT and CDR2 FQNNGV. The CDR3 DNA is TGTGCCAGCAGCTTCAGGGGACTAGCGGCTCTTAATGAGCAGTCCTTC. Translation: CASSFRGLAALNEQSF. Together with reference TRBV11-2 and TRBJ2-5, the CDR3 gives the full variable domain: EAGVAQSPRYKIIEKRQSVAFWCNPISGHATLYWYQQILGQGPKLLIQFQNNGVVDDSQLPKDRFSAERLKGVDSTLKIQPAKLEDSAVYLCASSFRGLAALNEQSFGPGTRLLVL.

This clonotype has ten or more counts. V and J are TRBV12-3 or TRBV12-4 and TRBJ2-7; the D gene is possibly TRBD1 (6 bases). Trimming stripped 7 bases from V and 0 bases from J, with 13 bases between. CDR3 size: 14 residues. The CDR3 nucleotides are TGTGCCAGCACCCCCGGGACACTCTCCTACGAGCAGTACTTC. Translated, it gives CASTPGTLSYEQYF.

This chain connects TRBV20-1 to TRBJ2-3; unclear D gene. CDR1 and CDR2 (germline): DFQATT, SNEGSKA (reference sequence). This CDR3 region has 14 residues. The V end was cut by 3 bases, the J end by 0 bases, with 10 bases between. This CDR3 reads CSASGDSSTDTQYF. CDR3 DNA sequence: TGCAGTGCTAGTGGAGACTCAAGCACAGATACGCAGTATTTT.

The chain carries TRBV7-9 and TRBJ2-3, with 8 bases fitting TRBD1. CDR1 is SEHNR, CDR2 FQNEAQ, per germline (reference sequence). Trimming took 5 bases from V and 4 from J; bases not matched to a gene: 8. The CDR3 has 15 amino acids. This CDR3 is CASSVGTGTPDTQYF. In DNA form, the CDR3 reads TGTGCCAGCAGCGTGGGGACAGGCACACCAGATACGCAGTATTTT.

This clonotype was recorded at least ten times. The chain employs TRBV11-2 and TRBJ1-1; D unclear. This CDR3 has 14 residues. Germline CDR1 and CDR2: SGHAT and FQNNGV. Between the trimmed V and J ends, which lost 0 bases and 0 bases, there was a span of 5 bases. CDR3 loop: CASSLDQVNTEAFF. The CDR3 nucleotides read TGTGCCAGCAGCTTAGATCAGGTGAACACTGAAGCTTTCTTT.

This clonotype was seen only a few times. The gene calls are TRBV29-1 and TRBJ1-2; 7 bases line up with TRBD1. CDR3 length: 13 amino acids. Germline loops: CDR1 SQVTM, CDR2 ANQGSEA. The V gene end was trimmed by 5 bases and the J gene end by 8 bases; junction bases not matched to a gene: 11. The CDR3: CSVSQGQFQGYTF. In DNA form, the CDR3 reads TGCAGCGTTTCCCAGGGACAGTTCCAGGGCTACACCTTC.

This clonotype was seen ten or more times. Written as DNA, the CDR3 is TGCGCCAGCAGCACCGAGCGCCCCACAGATACGCAGTATTTT. Its protein product is CASSTERPTDTQYF. The rearrangement joins TRBV5-1 to TRBJ2-3, with D unresolved. The V gene lost 4 bases and the J gene lost 2 bases, with 11 bases spanning the gap. Germline V gives CDR1 SGHRS, CDR2 YFSETQ. The CDR3 covers 14 residues.

This clonotype was observed many times. The chain joins TRBV2 to TRBJ1-5, with D unclear. V was pared by 4 bases and J by 5 bases, with 9 bases between. The germline V gene encodes CDR1 SNHLY and CDR2 FYNNEI. The CDR3 is 13 residues long. The CDR3: CASSVFSHQPQHF. CDR3 DNA sequence: TGTGCCAGCAGTGTATTCAGCCATCAGCCCCAGCATTTT. Full variable domain (outside the CDR3, taken from reference TRBV2 and TRBJ1-5): EPEVTQTPSHQVTQMGQEVILRCVPISNHLYFYWYRQILGQKVEFLVSFYNNEISEKSEIFDDQFSVERPDGSNFTLKIRSTKLEDSAMYFCASSVFSHQPQHFGDGTRLSIL.

Ten or more counts support this clonotype. The chain links TRBV6-1 to TRBJ1-5, with D maybe TRBD1 (6 bases). The CDR3 has 18 amino acids. V lost 2 bases and J 2 bases, leaving 19 bases between the germline ends. CDR1 and CDR2 from the germline V gene are MNHNS and SASEGT. The CDR3 DNA is TGTGCCAGCAGTGAAAGGTGGGCGGGACAAGGCCGCAATCAGCCCCAGCATTTT. Its translation: CASSERWAGQGRNQPQHF.

This clonotype occurred many times. J is TRBJ2-1 and V is TRBV11-3, with a weak D call TRBD2 (5 bases). CDR3 size: 14 residues. Germline V gene sequence: CDR1 SGHNT, CDR2 YENEEA. The ends were cut back, 4 bases at V and 7 bases at J, with 14 bases in the middle. The CDR3 protein is CASSSGVEENEQFF. CDR3 nucleotide sequence: TGTGCCAGCAGCTCCGGGGTGGAGGAGAATGAGCAGTTCTTC.

There are a few counts of this clonotype. The V call is TRBV14, the J call TRBJ1-3, with D maybe TRBD1 (6 bases). Germline CDR1 SGHDN, CDR2 FVKESK. V gave up 2 bases and J gave up 1 base, with 12 bases separating them. The CDR3 length is 16 residues. Written as DNA, the CDR3 is TGTGCCAGCAGCCAAAGCCGGGGACATTCTGGAAACACCATATATTTT. This gives the protein CASSQSRGHSGNTIYF.

This clonotype came up many times. This chain links TRBV2 with TRBJ2-1; 9 positions match TRBD2. This CDR3 spans 19 amino acids. Looked up from germline, CDR1 is SNHLY and CDR2 is FYNNEI. J lost 2 bases, V lost 0 bases, and 11 bases had no gene match. In DNA, the CDR3 is TGTGCCAGCAGTGAAGCGGTGTTTCTAGCGGGACGTACCTACAATGAGCAGTTCTTC. Translation: CASSEAVFLAGRTYNEQFF. The variable domain in full, completed from reference TRBV2 and TRBJ2-1, reads EPEVTQTPSHQVTQMGQEVILRCVPISNHLYFYWYRQILGQKVEFLVSFYNNEISEKSEIFDDQFSVERPDGSNFTLKIRSTKLEDSAMYFCASSEAVFLAGRTYNEQFFGPGTRLTVL.

As concerns this clonotype: The conserved closing phenylalanine or tryptophan is absent in this CDR3, likely reflecting a read error. The limits of the CDR3 on the DNA are not certain, so only TCRdb's listed CDR3 is given. This chain connects TRBV7-2 to TRBJ2-3; the table names TRBD2, a call not compared with the DNA. CDR1 is SGHTA and CDR2 is FQGNSA in the germline V gene. The CDR3 adds up to 15 amino acids, both ends counted. The CDR3 here is CASSLARGPLNEQLL.

Ten or more counts support this clonotype. This sequence joins TRBV24-1 and TRBJ2-5; 8 bases map to TRBD2. The V segment lost 4 bases and the J segment 4 bases; nucleotides outside the gene matches: 7. The CDR3 runs 15 residues. Germline CDR1 and CDR2: KGHDR and SFDVKD. CDR3 loop: CATSEGSGGGETQYF. In DNA form, the CDR3 reads TGTGCCACCAGTGAGGGAAGCGGGGGCGGAGAGACCCAGTACTTC.

This clonotype came up a few times. V gene TRBV7-9 combines with J gene TRBJ2-5; maybe TRBD1 (6 bases). In germline, CDR1 is SEHNR, CDR2 FQNEAQ (reference sequence). The CDR3 is made up of 15 amino acids. V was cut by 1 base and J by 5 bases, with 14 bases left in between. In nucleotides, the CDR3 is TGTGCCAGCAGCTTAGGCTCCCACAGGGCTGAGACCCAGTACTTC. Its translation is CASSLGSHRAETQYF.

This clonotype appeared many times. The gene calls are TRBV27 and TRBJ1-2, with TRBD1 matching over 11 bases. The junction had 4 bases not matched to a gene; V was cut back by 4 bases and J by 3 bases. CDR3 size: 15 residues. In germline, CDR1 is MNHEY, CDR2 SMNVEV (reference sequence). The CDR3 sequence is CASSSRDRGYYGYTF. In nucleotides, the CDR3 is TGTGCCAGCAGTTCCCGGGACAGGGGGTACTATGGCTACACCTTC.

This clonotype occurred once. A much larger clone lies one base from this, so it may be a read error. The chain recombines TRBV13 with TRBJ2-1; TRBD2 is a possible D gene (5 bases). The CDR3 contains 13 residues. Germline lookup yields CDR1 PRHDT and CDR2 FYEKMQ (reference sequence). The DNA for the CDR3 is TGTGCCAGCAGCCCCGTCCGGGATAATGAGAAGTTCTTC. Translation gives CASSPVRDNEKFF.

This clonotype was seen many times. The J gene is TRBJ1-1, the V gene TRBV2; the D gene is possibly TRBD1 (6 bases). CDR3 size: 14 residues. Germline V gives CDR1 SNHLY, CDR2 FYNNEI. V lost 6 bases and J lost 6, with 17 bases in between. This chain's CDR3 is CASSETQGTPEAFF. The CDR3 bases are TGTGCCAGCAGCGAAACCCAGGGGACCCCTGAAGCTTTCTTT.

This clonotype was seen many times. The J gene is TRBJ2-6, the V gene TRBV28; D unclear. With 3 bases removed from V and 1 base from J, the gap between germline ends came to 7 bases. CDR1 is MDHEN, CDR2 SYDVKM, per germline. The CDR3 is made up of 15 amino acids. The CDR3 bases are TGTGCCAGCAGTTTGCTGGAATCTGGGGCCAACGTCCTGACTTTC. Translated: CASSLLESGANVLTF.

About this clonotype: With a much larger clone just one base away, this may be a read error. The CDR3 reads CASSPMGQGPDQPQHF. The CDR3 nucleotides read TGTGCCAGCAGTCCGATGGGTCAGGGGCCCGATCAGCCCCAGCATTTT. This chain joins TRBV6-2 or TRBV6-3 and TRBJ1-5; perhaps TRBD1 as D (6 bases). Looked up from germline, CDR1 is MNHEY and CDR2 is SVGEGT. V was trimmed by 5 bases and J by 5 bases, leaving 19 bases between them. The CDR3 is made up of 16 amino acids.

In regard to this clonotype: Possible read error: a much larger clone is one base away. CDR3 coding DNA: TGTGCCAGCAGCGAGGGGGACAGGGTTGCTGAAAAACTGATTTTT. Its protein product is CASSEGDRVAEKLIF. The chain is built from TRBV7-9 and TRBJ1-4, with 9 bases aligning to TRBD1. The length of the CDR3 is 15 residues. Germline CDR1 is SEHNR and CDR2 is FQNEAQ (reference sequence).

With regard to this clonotype: The conserved phenylalanine or tryptophan is not found at the CDR3 terminus, so this likely reflects a read error. This chain joins TRBV3-1 and TRBJ1-3; TRBD1 aligns across 11 bases. The trim removed 0 bases at V and 5 bases at J, leaving 3 bases unmatched. Germline CDR1 reads LGHDT; CDR2 reads YNNKEL (reference sequence). This CDR3 contains 16 residues. The CDR3 sequence is CASSQEGQGARNTIYS. CDR3 bases: TGTGCCAGCAGCCAAGAAGGACAGGGGGCGAGAAACACCATATATTCT.

In its sample, this clonotype was seen many times. The chain links TRBV27 to TRBJ2-3; maybe TRBD1 (5 bases). Trimming took off 5 bases at V and 4 bases at J, with 13 bases between the two ends. There are 14 residues in the CDR3. Germline-derived CDR1 and CDR2 are MNHEY and SMNVEV (reference sequence). The CDR3 reads CASSPQGVPDTQYF. The DNA for the CDR3 is TGTGCCAGCAGTCCCCAAGGGGTGCCAGATACGCAGTATTTT.

There are many counts of this clonotype. The rearrangement links TRBV10-2 to TRBJ1-6, with 12 bases lining up with TRBD1. V was pared by 1 base and J by 7 bases, with 5 bases of the junction left unmatched. Germline CDR1 WSHSY, CDR2 SAAADI. CDR3 length equals 17 residues. The CDR3 DNA follows: TGCGCCAGCAGTGAGTTGGGACAGGGGGCCGGGAATTCACCCCTCCACTTT. This codes for CASSELGQGAGNSPLHF.

This clonotype was recorded many times. The gene calls are TRBV28 and TRBJ2-7; unclear D gene. With 2 bases removed from V and 5 bases from J, the gap between germline ends came to 7 bases. There are 12 residues in the CDR3. Germline loops: CDR1 MDHEN, CDR2 SYDVKM. This CDR3 reads CASSLPQDEQYF. The CDR3, as DNA: TGTGCCAGCAGTTTACCCCAGGACGAGCAGTACTTC. The full variable domain, its missing parts supplied by reference TRBV28 and TRBJ2-7, is DVKVTQSSRYLVKRTGEKVFLECVQDMDHENMFWYRQDPGLGLRLIYFSYDVKMKEKGDIPEGYSVSREKKERFSLILESASTNQTSMYLCASSLPQDEQYFGPGTRLTVT.

The CDR3 is CASSLTQGATRASEQYF. The DNA of the CDR3 is TGTGCCAGTAGTTTAACACAGGGGGCGACGAGGGCTAGCGAGCAGTACTTC. This sequence joins TRBV19 and TRBJ2-7; 9 bases match TRBD1. The CDR3 loop spans 17 amino acids. With V trimmed by 5 bases and J by 6 bases, 17 bases remained unmatched. Germline V gene sequence: CDR1 LNHDA, CDR2 SQIVND (reference sequence).

Details on this clonotype: A far larger clone is one base from this, pointing to a likely read error. This chain joins TRBV11-3 and TRBJ2-4; tentatively, D is TRBD1 or TRBD2 (5 bases each). The last part of the DNA fits TRBJ2-5 better; the J call may be wrong. This CDR3 is built from 14 residues. Germline loops: CDR1 SGHNT, CDR2 YENEEA. CDR3 residues: CASSLGGVPETQYF. The CDR3 DNA reads TGTGCCAGCAGCTTAGGAGGGGTCCCAGAGACCCAGTACTTC.

This clonotype has at least ten counts. The rearrangement uses TRBV30 and TRBJ1-4; no clear D gene. The germline CDR1 and CDR2 sequences are GTSNPN and SVGIG (reference sequence). V was pared by 2 bases and J by 4 bases, with 8 bases between. The CDR3 covers 13 residues. CDR3 nucleotide sequence: TGTGCCTGGAGTCCCAGAAATAATGAAAAACTGTTTTTT. This sequence encodes CAWSPRNNEKLFF.

This clonotype was recorded many times. The chain links TRBV5-5 to TRBJ1-2, with no clear D. V was trimmed by 0 bases and J by 4 bases, leaving 16 bases between them. Germline CDR1 is SGHKS and CDR2 is YYEKEE (reference sequence). The CDR3 covers 16 residues. The CDR3 spells CASSLDNRAEVYGYTF. CDR3 in DNA: TGTGCCAGCAGCTTGGATAATAGGGCGGAGGTCTATGGCTACACCTTC.

This clonotype was seen only a few times. The chain links TRBV28 to TRBJ1-3, with a tentative D call TRBD1 (6 bases). The CDR3 has 13 residues. Trimming removed 6 bases at V and 4 bases at J, with 10 bases between. Germline loops: CDR1 MDHEN, CDR2 SYDVKM. Written as DNA, the CDR3 is TGTGCCAGCAGAACTCAGGGGGGAAACACCATATATTTT. Amino acids: CASRTQGGNTIYF. Variable domain in full (rest from reference TRBV28 and TRBJ1-3): DVKVTQSSRYLVKRTGEKVFLECVQDMDHENMFWYRQDPGLGLRLIYFSYDVKMKEKGDIPEGYSVSREKKERFSLILESASTNQTSMYLCASRTQGGNTIYFGEGSWLTVV.